This T cell receptor beta chain was obtained from a study of cytomegalovirus exposure and HLA in healthy donors. Study overall: Prior work identified 100 million to 130 million unique TCR beta sequences in 150 million to 200 million T cells.

V lost 7 bases, J lost 0 bases, and 5 bases stayed unmatched. CDR3 length equals 15 residues. Per germline, CDR1 MNHNS and CDR2 SASEGT. As regards this clone: Its antigen is undetermined.

General study results and limits: Among CMV-associated TCR beta chains, most appeared HLA-restricted in a later analysis. Reports showed the classifier diagnosing cytomegalovirus status with high specificity and sensitivity.

Primers for the PCR totalled 60 Vbeta and 13 Jbeta. Assay: immunoSEQ multiplex PCR; the TCRdb copy retains only in-frame clones and omits some. The data show some 120,000 clones, 80% seen once. The sample consisted of PBMCs. This chain links TRBV6-1 with TRBJ2-2; TRBD1 agrees at 7 bases. The receptor was derived from a middle-aged man in good health and CMV-seronegative. The CDR3 DNA follows: TGTGCCAGCACCCCCGGGACAGCGAACACCGGGGAGCTGTTTTTT. It is translated as CASTPGTANTGELFF.